This record covers a single TCR beta chain. Which antigen it targets is not known. Base qualities are not at hand, and no much larger clone is one base apart. A cohort of around 28 patients with locally advanced or metastatic urothelial carcinoma, treated at Memorial Sloan Kettering on a trial protocol, was included. Peripheral blood mononuclear cells were collected pretreatment and during treatment, with between 1 and 8 total time points obtained per patient. The Qiagen DNeasy Blood extraction kit was used to purify genomic DNA from total PBMCs and tumor samples. Collected pretreatment and during treatment, PBMCs were isolated and stored as previously described. Synthetic TCR analog templates were spiked into each PCR so that absolute template abundance could be estimated from read counts. The immunoSEQ assay was used to amplify TCRbeta CDR3 regions from genomic DNA with bias-controlled V and J gene primers. Sequencing of rearranged TCRbeta segments was done at approximately 20X coverage. Concerning the study's data processing: Sequencing errors were corrected by clustering, and CDR3s were annotated against IMGT so that V, D and J genes could be assigned. Downstream analyses used only productive TCRbeta rearrangements, leaving out any out-of-frame or stop-codon sequences. Clonality was calculated as one minus the Shannon entropy normalized by the log of the number of unique productive sequences. Fisher's exact test with Benjamini-Hochberg correction, using a cutoff of adjusted p below 0.01, was how clones that differed between time points or between blood and tumor were identified. Not all clones reach the TCRdb copy of this immuneACCESS table, which keeps in-frame sequences only. Checked studies attribute under half of the gap to unresolved V genes and leave the rest unexplained. V, J and clone size derive from that table, while D and trimming were established from the DNA sequence. The sample records 40,000 to 45,000 clones, 82% of which are singletons. The ten top clones hold more than 3% of the sample.

The CDR3 runs 16 residues from the cysteine to the phenylalanine. Just the 48-base CDR3 DNA is kept, in frame starting at base 1. Taken from the germline V gene, the CDR1 and CDR2 loops are LGHNA and YSLEER. V and J are truncated by 5 bases and 4 bases respectively, leaving an intervening sequence of 17 bases. These data come from a study of PD-L1 blockade in urothelial cancer (TCRdb year 2017). Regarding the research as a whole: All patients started therapy in the mid-2010s and received atezolizumab 1,200 mg intravenously every 3 weeks. Somatic, immune and clinical correlates of response to PD-L1 blockade with atezolizumab in urothelial cancer were the focus of an exploratory multi-omic analysis. Blood samples gave a median of about 130,000 T cells and approximately 80,000 unique TCRs, with a median clonality of around 0.074. In the same patients who had TCR sequencing, pretreatment tumors also underwent whole exome sequencing and RNA sequencing. Blood samples were analyzed at two time points: 3 weeks after treatment start (second dose) and 6 weeks after treatment start. An ECOG performance status of 0 or 1 was recorded for the patients, and 0 to 3 prior chemotherapy regimens had been received by the patients. Twenty-five of 29 patients were males with bladder-origin urothelial cancer, and about 65% of the roughly 30 reported a prior smoking history. Durable clinical benefit was achieved by nine patients but not by the remaining 20. Durable clinical benefit was defined as a progression-free survival longer than 6 months, and TCR features were additionally tested against progression-free survival and overall survival. Pretreatment tumor samples, along with matched peripheral blood collected serially before and after atezolizumab treatment, underwent TCR sequencing. Twenty-nine patients had pretreatment blood TCR-seq, around 25 had at least one posttreatment blood collection, and around 25 had tumor TCR-seq. What the authors observed across the whole study: Because the sample size was small (n of about 29) and many exploratory analyses were performed, the results are intended to be hypothesis-generating. A pretreatment peripheral blood TCR clonality below the median was linked to improved progression-free and overall survival. Patients with durable benefit showed greater expansion of tumor-associated TCR clones in peripheral blood 3 weeks after starting treatment (n ≈ 21, p = 0.022).

This clonotype was sampled from a man between 65 and 85 years old with urothelial cancer. The source material was PBMCs, sampled around atezolizumab (anti-PD-L1) treatment. The rearranged segments are TRBV4-3 and TRBJ2-2; the D gene is possibly TRBD2, with 5 bases matching. The CDR3 has the sequence CASSEAFGLITGELFF. The DNA sequence is given as TGCGCCAGCAGCGAGGCCTTCGGACTGATCACCGGGGAGCTGTTTTTT.